One T cell receptor beta chain is described in this entry. This CDR3 region has 15 residues. Trimming removed 4 bases from V and 8 bases from J, with 20 bases in between. Germline V gene lookup returns CDR1 SGHDN and CDR2 FVKESK. TCRdb redid the calling of the 5' RACE reads with MiXCR, one entry per CDR3 protein. The table lists approximately 500,000 distinct CDR3 sequences, 20% to 25% of them singletons, with roughly 2.8% in the top ten. The data were obtained in a study of identical twins. These same data were also listed under a study on T cells expressing NK-cell markers. That report notes: Each TCR beta repertoire originated in sorted T cells that were CD3+CD56+NKG2C+, CD3+CD56+NKG2C- or CD3+CD56-NKG2C+.

The specimen was CD4+ T cells sorted from blood. The sequence was collected from a young woman in good health. V is TRBV14 and J is TRBJ1-2, with a tentative D call TRBD1 (6 bases). As DNA, the CDR3 is TGTGCCAGCAGCCCTCAGGGGACATCCTGGGCGGGCTACACCTTC. Amino acids: CASSPQGTSWAGYTF. Together with reference TRBV14 and TRBJ1-2, the CDR3 gives the full variable domain: EAGVTQFPSHSVIEKGQTVTLRCDPISGHDNLYWYRRVMGKEIKFLLHFVKESKQDESGMPNNRFLAERTGGTYSTLKVQPAELEDSGVYFCASSPQGTSWAGYTFGSGTRLTVV.